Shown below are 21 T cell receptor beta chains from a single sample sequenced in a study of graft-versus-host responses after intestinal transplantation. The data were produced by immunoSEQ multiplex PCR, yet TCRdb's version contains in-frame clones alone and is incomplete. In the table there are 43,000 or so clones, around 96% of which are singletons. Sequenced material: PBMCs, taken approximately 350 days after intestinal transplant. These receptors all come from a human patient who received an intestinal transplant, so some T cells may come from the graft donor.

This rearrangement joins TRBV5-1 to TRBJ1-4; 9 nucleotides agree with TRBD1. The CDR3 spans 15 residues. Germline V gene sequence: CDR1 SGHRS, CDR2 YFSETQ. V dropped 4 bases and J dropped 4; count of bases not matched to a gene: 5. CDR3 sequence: CASSPGTGSNEKLFF. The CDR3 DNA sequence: TGCGCCAGCAGCCCAGGGACAGGGAGTAATGAAAAACTGTTTTTT.

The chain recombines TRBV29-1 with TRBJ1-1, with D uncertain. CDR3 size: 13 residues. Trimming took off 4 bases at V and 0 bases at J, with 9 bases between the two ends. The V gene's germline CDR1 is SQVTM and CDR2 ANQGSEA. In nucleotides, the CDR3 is TGCAGCGTTGGCAGGCTCATGAACACTGAAGCTTTCTTT. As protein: CSVGRLMNTEAFF. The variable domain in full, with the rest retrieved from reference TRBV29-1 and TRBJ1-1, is SAVISQKPSRDICQRGTSLTIQCQVDSQVTMMFWYRQQPGQSLTLIATANQGSEATYESGFVIDKFPISRPNLTFSTLTVSNMSPEDSSIYLCSVGRLMNTEAFFGQGTRLTVV.

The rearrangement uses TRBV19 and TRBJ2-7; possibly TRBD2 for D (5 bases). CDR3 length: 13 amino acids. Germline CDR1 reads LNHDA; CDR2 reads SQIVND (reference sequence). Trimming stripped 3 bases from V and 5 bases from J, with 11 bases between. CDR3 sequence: CASSIVGSDEQYF. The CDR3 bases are TGTGCCAGTAGTATCGTGGGGAGCGACGAGCAGTACTTC.

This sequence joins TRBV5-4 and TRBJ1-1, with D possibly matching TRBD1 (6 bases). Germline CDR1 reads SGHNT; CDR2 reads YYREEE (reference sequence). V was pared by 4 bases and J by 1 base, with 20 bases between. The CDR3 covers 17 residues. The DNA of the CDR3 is TGTGCCAGCAGCCCCCGTGGGGGGGCAGCGGGGAACACTGAAGCTTTCTTT. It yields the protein CASSPRGGAAGNTEAFF.

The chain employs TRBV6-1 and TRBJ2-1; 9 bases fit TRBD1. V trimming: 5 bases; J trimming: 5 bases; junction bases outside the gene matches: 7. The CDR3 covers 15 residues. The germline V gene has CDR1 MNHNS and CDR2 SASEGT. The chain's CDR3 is CASSPRRTGDNEQFF. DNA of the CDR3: TGTGCCAGCAGTCCCCGGAGGACAGGGGACAATGAGCAGTTCTTC.

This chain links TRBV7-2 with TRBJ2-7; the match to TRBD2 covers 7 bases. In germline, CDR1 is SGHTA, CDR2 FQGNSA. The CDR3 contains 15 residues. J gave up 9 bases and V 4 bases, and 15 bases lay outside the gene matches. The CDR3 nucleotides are TGTGCCAGCAGCTCAGGTGGAGGCGCGGGGAGGGTGCAGTACTTC. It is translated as CASSSGGGAGRVQYF.

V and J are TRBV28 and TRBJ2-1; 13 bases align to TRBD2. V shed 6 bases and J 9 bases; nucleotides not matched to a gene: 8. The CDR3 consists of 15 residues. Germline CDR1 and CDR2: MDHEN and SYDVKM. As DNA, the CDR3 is TGTGCCAGCAGCCCGGGACTAGCGGGACTCCTTGAGCAGTTCTTC. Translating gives CASSPGLAGLLEQFF.

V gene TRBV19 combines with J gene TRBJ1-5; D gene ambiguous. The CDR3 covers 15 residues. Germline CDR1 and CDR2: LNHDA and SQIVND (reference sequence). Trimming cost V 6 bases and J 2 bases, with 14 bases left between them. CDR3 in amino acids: CASSQFPVGNQPQHF. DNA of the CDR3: TGTGCCAGTAGCCAATTTCCTGTGGGCAATCAGCCCCAGCATTTT.

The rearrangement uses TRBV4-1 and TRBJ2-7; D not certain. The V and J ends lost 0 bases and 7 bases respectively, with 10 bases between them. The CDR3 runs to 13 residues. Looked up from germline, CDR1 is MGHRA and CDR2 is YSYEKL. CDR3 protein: CASSQEPLGEQYF. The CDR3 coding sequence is TGCGCCAGCAGCCAAGAGCCCCTTGGGGAGCAGTACTTC.

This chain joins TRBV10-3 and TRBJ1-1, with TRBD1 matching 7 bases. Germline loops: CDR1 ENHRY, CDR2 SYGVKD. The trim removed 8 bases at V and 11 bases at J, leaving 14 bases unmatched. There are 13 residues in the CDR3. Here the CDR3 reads CAIGPDSQGVAFF. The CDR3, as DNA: TGTGCCATCGGGCCGGACAGCCAGGGGGTGGCTTTCTTT.

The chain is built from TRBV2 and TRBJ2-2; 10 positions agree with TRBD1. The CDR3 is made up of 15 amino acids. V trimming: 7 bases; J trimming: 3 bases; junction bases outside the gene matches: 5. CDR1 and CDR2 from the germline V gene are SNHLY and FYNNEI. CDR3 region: CASTRQGADTGELFF. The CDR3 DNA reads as TGTGCCAGCACGCGACAGGGGGCAGACACCGGGGAGCTGTTTTTT.

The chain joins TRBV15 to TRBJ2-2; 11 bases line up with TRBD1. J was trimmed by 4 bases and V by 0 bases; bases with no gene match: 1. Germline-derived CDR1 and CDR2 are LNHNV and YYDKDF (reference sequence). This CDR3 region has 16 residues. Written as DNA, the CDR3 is TGTGCCACCAGCAGAGACGGGACAGGGGGCACCGGGGAGCTGTTTTTT. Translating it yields CATSRDGTGGTGELFF.

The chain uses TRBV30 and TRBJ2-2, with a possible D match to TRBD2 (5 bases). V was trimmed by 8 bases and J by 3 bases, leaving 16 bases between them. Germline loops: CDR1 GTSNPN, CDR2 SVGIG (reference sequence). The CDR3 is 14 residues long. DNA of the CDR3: TGTGCCCGCCTCGGGCTAGCCCACACCGGGGAGCTGTTTTTT. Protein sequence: CARLGLAHTGELFF.

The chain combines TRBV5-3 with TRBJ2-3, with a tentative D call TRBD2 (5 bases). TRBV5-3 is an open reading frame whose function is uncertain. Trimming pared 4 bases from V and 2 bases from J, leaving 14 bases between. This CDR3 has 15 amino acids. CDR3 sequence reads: CARSLVGETTDTQYF. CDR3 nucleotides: TGTGCCAGAAGCCTCGTCGGGGAAACCACAGATACGCAGTATTTT.

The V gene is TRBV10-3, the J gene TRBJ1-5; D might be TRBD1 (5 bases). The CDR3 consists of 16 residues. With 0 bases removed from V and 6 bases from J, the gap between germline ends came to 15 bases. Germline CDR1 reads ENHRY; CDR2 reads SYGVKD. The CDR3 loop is CAISESIWGEGQPQHF. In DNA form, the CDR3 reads TGTGCCATCAGTGAGTCGATTTGGGGGGAAGGTCAGCCCCAGCATTTT.

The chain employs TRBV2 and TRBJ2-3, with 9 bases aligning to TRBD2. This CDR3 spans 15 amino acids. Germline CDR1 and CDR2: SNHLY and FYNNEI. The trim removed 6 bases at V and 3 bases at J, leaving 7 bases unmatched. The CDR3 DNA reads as TGTGCCAGCAGCAAGACTAGCGGTATAACAGATACGCAGTATTTT. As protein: CASSKTSGITDTQYF.

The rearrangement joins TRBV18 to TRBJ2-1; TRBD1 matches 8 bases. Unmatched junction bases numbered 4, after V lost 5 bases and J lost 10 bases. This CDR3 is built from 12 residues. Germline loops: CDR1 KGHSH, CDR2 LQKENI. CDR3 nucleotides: TGTGCCAGCTCATCAGGGGGCAACGAGCAGTTCTTC. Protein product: CASSSGGNEQFF.

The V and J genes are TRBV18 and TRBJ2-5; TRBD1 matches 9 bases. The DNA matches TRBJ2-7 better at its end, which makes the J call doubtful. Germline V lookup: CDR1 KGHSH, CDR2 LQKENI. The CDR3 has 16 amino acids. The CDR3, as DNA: TGTGCCAGCTCACTTGCACGGACAGGGGTTAGCTACGAGCAGTACTTC. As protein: CASSLARTGVSYEQYF.

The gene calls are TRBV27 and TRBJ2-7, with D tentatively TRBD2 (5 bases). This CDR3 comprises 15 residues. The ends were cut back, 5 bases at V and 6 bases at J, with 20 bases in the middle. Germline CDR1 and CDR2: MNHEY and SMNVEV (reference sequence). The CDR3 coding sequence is TGTGCCAGCAGTCAAACGGTCCTAGCCGGGCGCGAGCAGTACTTC. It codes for CASSQTVLAGREQYF.

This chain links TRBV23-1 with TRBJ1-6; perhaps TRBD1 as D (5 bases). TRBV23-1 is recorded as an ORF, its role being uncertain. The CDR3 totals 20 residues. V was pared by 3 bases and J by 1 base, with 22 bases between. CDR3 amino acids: CASSQSLGPTNWSYNSPLHF. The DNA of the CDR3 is TGCGCCAGCAGTCAGTCGCTGGGACCGACCAATTGGTCCTATAATTCACCCCTCCACTTT.

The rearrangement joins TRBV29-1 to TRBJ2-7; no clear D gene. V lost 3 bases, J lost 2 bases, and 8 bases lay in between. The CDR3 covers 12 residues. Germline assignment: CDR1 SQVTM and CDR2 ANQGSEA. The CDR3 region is CSVDDAAYEQYF. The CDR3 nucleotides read TGCAGCGTTGATGACGCTGCCTACGAGCAGTACTTC.